This TCR beta chain is drawn from a study of blood T cells in healthy people across ages. Study findings and constraints: The unsorted PBMCs prevented any conclusive comparison of naive versus antigen-experienced cells.

This CDR3 is 15 amino acids long. Looked up from germline, CDR1 is DFQATT and CDR2 is SNEGSKA (reference sequence). For the second PCR, which ran for about 7 to 12 cycles, a sample-barcoded 5' primer and a J-beta primer mix were used. One entry per CDR3 protein results from TCRdb running MiXCR on the 5' RACE reads. The sample holds about 680,000 distinct CDR3 sequences; over 45% are singletons and the top ten take roughly 31%. This clonotype came up a few times. Its antigen is still unknown. The sequence derives from a woman aged 60-75 years in good health. The rearrangement uses TRBV20-1 and TRBJ2-5; 7 bases fit TRBD2. With the DNA end fitting TRBJ2-7 better, the J assignment may be wrong. Sequenced: blood. The CDR3 DNA is TGCAGTGCTAGAGGCCCCGGGACTACCGGAGGCGAGCAGTACTTC. Translation: CSARGPGTTGGEQYF.